Described below is a single TCR beta chain sequence and its context. Sequencing was performed with immunoSEQ multiplex PCR; in TCRdb, only in-frame clones are kept and a portion is missing. The sample consists of nearly 45,000 clones, roughly 82% of them appearing once. The sample is drawn from a study of blood T cell repertoires in COVID-19. This sequence was found in a human donor in a cohort sampled during active COVID-19. Material for sequencing was peripheral blood.

DNA for the CDR3: TGTGCCAGCAGCTTAGGTACAGGGGTGTACTTC. This encodes CASSLGTGVYF. The chain joins TRBV11-3 to TRBJ2-7; TRBD1 agrees at 7 bases. V shed 1 base, J shed 12 bases, and the junction held 3 bases outside the gene matches. The CDR3 covers 11 residues. The germline V gene has CDR1 SGHNT and CDR2 YENEEA.